The clone carrying this T cell receptor beta chain was counted a few times. The antigen is undetermined. This specimen belongs to a study of CD8+ T cells in alopecia areata. Study-wide background: Oral tofacitinib, 5 to 10 mg twice daily, was given in an open-label trial. Study-wide points: Greater clonality was observed in lesional scalp samples, especially alopecia totalis/universalis, versus normal scalp.

V lost 0 bases to trimming and J lost 7 bases, with 13 bases between them. This CDR3 comprises 15 residues. Germline CDR1 reads SGHRS; CDR2 reads YFSETQ. RNA extraction was followed by reverse transcription into cDNA, which acted as the sequencing template. Libraries were prepared by immunoSEQ multiplex PCR; TCRdb keeps only in-frame clonotypes and omits some of them. Found here are over 150,000 clones, over 55% of them singletons; the top ten hold over 1.5%. Lesional scalp punch biopsies and peripheral blood were collected from alopecia areata patients. Sequences were derived from CD4+ T cells sorted from blood, sampled at week 0. The clonotype originates from a human donor with alopecia areata. The chain employs TRBV5-1 and TRBJ1-4, with D tentatively TRBD1 (5 bases). The CDR3: CASSLGPGSTEKLFF. The DNA of the CDR3 is TGCGCCAGCAGCTTGGGGCCAGGGTCGACTGAAAAACTGTTTTTT. Combining the CDR3 with reference TRBV5-1 and TRBJ1-4 gives the whole variable domain KAGVTQTPRYLIKTRGQQVTLSCSPISGHRSVSWYQQTPGQGLQFLFEYFSETQRNKGNFPGRFSGRQFSNSRSEMNVSTLELGDSALYLCASSLGPGSTEKLFFGSGTQLSVL.